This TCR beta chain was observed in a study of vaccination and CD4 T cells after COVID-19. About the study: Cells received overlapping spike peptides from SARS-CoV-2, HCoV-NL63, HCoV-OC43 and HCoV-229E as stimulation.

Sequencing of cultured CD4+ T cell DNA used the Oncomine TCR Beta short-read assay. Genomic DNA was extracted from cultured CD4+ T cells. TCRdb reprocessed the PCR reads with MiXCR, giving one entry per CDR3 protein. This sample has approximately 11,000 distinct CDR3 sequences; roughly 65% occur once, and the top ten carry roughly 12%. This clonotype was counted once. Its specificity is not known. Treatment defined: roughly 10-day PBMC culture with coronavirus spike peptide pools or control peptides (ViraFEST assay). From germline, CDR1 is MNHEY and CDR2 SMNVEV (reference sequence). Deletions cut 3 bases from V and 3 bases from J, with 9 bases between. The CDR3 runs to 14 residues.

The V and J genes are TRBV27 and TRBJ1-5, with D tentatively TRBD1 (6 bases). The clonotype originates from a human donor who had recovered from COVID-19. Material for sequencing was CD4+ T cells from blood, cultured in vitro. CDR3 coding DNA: TGTGCCAGCAGTTTTCAGGGGCCCAATCAGCCCCAGCATTTT. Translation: CASSFQGPNQPQHF.